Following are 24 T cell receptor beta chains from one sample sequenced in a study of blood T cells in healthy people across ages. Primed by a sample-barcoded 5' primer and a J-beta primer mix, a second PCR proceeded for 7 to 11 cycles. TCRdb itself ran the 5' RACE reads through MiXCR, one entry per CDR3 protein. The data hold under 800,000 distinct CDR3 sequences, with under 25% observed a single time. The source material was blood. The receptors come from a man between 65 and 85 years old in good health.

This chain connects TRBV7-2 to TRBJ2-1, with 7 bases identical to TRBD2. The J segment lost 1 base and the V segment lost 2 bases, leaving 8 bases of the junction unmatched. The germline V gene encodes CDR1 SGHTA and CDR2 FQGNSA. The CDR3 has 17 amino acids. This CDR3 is CASSLIGGSPSYNEQFF. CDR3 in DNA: TGTGCCAGCAGCTTAATCGGCGGGAGCCCTTCCTACAATGAGCAGTTCTTC.

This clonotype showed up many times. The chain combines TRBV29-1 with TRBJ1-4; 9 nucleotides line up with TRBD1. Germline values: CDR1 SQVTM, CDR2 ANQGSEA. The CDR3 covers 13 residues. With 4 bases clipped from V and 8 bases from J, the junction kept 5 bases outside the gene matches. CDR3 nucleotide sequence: TGCAGCGTTGCCGGGACAGGGCAAGAAAAACTGTTTTTT. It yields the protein CSVAGTGQEKLFF.

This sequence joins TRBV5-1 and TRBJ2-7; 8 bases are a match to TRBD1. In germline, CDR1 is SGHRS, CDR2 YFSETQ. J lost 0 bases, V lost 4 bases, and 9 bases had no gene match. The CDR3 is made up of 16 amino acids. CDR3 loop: CASSVDGQGPSYEQYF. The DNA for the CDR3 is TGCGCCAGCAGCGTGGATGGACAGGGCCCCTCCTACGAGCAGTACTTC.

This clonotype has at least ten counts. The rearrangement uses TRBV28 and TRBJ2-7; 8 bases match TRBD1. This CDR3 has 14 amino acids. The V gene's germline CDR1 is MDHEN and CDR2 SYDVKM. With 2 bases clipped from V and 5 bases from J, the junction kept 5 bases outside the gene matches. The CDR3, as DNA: TGTGCCAGCAGTTTAGGACAGGGCGTAAACGAGCAGTACTTC. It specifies CASSLGQGVNEQYF.

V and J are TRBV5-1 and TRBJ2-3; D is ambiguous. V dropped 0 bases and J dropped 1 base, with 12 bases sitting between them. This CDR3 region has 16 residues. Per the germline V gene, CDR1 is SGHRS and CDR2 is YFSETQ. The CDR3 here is CASSLAGPAGTDTQYF. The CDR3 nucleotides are TGCGCCAGCAGCTTGGCCGGGCCCGCAGGCACAGATACGCAGTATTTT.

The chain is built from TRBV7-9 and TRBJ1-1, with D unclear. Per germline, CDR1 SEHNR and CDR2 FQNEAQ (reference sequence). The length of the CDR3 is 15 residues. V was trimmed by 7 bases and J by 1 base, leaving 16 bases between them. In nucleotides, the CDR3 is TGTGCCAGCAACCCGACGACCGGCCCGAACACTGAAGCTTTCTTT. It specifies CASNPTTGPNTEAFF.

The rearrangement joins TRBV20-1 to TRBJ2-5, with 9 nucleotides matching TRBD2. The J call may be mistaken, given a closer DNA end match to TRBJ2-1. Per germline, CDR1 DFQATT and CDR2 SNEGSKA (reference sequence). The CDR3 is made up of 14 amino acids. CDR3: CSGVLIAGENEQFF. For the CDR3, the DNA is TGCAGTGGGGTTTTGATAGCGGGAGAGAATGAGCAGTTCTTC.

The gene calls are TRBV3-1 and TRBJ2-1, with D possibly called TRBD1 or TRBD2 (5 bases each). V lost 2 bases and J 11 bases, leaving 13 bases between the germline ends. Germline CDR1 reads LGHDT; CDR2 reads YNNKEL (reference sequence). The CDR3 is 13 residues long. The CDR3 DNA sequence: TGTGCCAGCAGCCAACGGGACGGGACCCAGCAGTTCTTC. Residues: CASSQRDGTQQFF.

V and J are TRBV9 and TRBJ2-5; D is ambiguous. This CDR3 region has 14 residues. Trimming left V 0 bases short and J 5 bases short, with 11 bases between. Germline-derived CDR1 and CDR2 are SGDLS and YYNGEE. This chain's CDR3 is CASSVGKTSETQYF. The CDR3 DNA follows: TGTGCCAGCAGCGTAGGGAAAACCTCCGAGACCCAGTACTTC.

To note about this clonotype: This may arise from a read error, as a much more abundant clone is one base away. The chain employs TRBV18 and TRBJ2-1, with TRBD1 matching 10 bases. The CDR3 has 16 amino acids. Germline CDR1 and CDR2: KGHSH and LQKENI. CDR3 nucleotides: TGTGCCGGCTCACCATCTGGGACAGGGGTCATCAATGAGCAGTTCTTC. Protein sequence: CAGSPSGTGVINEQFF.

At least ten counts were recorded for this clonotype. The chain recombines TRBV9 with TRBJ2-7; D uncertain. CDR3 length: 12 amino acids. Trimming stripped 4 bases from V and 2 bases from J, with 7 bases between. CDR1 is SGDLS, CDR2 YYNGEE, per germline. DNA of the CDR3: TGTGCCAGCAGCTCTGGGACCTACGAGCAGTACTTC. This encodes CASSSGTYEQYF.

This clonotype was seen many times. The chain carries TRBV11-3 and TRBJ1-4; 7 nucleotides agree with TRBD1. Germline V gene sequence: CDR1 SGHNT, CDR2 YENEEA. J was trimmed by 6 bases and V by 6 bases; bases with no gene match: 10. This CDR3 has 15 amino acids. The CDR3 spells CASSSIDREHEKLFF. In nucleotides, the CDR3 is TGTGCCAGCAGTTCAATCGACAGGGAACATGAAAAACTGTTTTTT.

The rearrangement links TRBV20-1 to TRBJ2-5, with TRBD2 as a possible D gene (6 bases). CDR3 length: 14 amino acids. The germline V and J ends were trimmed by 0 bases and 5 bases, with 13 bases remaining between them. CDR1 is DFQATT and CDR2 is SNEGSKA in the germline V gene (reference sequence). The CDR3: CSARDRLGGETQYF. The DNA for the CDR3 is TGCAGTGCTAGAGACAGACTAGGCGGCGAGACCCAGTACTTC.

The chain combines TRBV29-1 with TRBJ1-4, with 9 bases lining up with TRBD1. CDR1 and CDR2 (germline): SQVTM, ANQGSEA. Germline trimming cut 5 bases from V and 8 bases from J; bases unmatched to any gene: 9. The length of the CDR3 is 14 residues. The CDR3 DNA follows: TGCAGCGTTACCTCGACAGGGGGATGGGAAAAACTGTTTTTT. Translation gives CSVTSTGGWEKLFF.

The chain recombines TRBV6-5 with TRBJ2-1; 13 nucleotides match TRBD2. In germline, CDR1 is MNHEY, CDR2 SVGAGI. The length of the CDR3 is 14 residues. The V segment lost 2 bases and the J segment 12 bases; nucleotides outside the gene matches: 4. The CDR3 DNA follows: TGTGCCAGCAGTTACGGGACTAGCGGGAAGATGCAGTTCTTC. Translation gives CASSYGTSGKMQFF.

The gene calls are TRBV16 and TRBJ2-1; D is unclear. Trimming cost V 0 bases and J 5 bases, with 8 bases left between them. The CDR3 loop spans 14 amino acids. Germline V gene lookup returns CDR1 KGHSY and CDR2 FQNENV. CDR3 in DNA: TGTGCCAGCAGCCAATCATGGAGAGACAATGAGCAGTTCTTC. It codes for CASSQSWRDNEQFF.

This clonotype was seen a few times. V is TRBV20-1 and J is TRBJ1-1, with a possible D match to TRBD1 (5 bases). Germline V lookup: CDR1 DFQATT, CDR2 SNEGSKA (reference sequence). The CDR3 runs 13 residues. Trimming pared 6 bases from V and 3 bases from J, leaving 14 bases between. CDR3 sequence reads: CSASVGAHTEAFF. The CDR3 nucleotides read TGCAGTGCCTCCGTCGGGGCGCACACTGAAGCTTTCTTT.

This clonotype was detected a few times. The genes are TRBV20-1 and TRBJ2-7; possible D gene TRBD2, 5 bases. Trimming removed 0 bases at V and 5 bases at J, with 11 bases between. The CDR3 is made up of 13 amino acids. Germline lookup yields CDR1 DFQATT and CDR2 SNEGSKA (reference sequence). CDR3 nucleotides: TGCAGTGCTAGAGATCCGCGAGGGAACGAGCAGTACTTC. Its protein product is CSARDPRGNEQYF.

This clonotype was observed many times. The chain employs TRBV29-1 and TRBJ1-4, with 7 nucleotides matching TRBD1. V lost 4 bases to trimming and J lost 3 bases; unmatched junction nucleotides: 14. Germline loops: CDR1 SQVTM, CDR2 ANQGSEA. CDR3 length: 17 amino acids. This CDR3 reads CSVAPGTENFSNEKLFF. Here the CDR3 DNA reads TGCAGCGTTGCCCCTGGGACAGAGAACTTCTCTAATGAAAAACTGTTTTTT. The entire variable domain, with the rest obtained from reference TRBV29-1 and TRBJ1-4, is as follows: SAVISQKPSRDICQRGTSLTIQCQVDSQVTMMFWYRQQPGQSLTLIATANQGSEATYESGFVIDKFPISRPNLTFSTLTVSNMSPEDSSIYLCSVAPGTENFSNEKLFFGSGTQLSVL.

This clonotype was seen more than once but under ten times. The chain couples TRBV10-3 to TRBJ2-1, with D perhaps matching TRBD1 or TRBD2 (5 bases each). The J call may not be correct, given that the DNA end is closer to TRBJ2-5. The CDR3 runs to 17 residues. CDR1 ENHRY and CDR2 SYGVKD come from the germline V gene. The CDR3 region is CAISESTREGPPETQYF. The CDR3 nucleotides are TGTGCCATCAGTGAGTCGACTCGAGAGGGGCCCCCAGAGACCCAGTACTTC.

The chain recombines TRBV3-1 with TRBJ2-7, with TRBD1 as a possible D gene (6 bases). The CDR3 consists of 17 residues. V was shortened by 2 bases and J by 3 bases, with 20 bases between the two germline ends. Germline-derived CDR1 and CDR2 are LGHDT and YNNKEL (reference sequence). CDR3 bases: TGTGCCAGCAGCCAACTTCCAGGGGCAGGGAGTTTCTACGAGCAGTACTTC. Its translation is CASSQLPGAGSFYEQYF.

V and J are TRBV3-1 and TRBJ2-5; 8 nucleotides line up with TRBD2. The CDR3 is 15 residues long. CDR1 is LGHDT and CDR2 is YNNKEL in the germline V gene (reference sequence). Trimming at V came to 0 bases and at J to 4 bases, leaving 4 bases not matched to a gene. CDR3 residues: CASSQDAGGTETQYF. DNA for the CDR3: TGTGCCAGCAGCCAAGACGCGGGAGGCACAGAGACCCAGTACTTC.

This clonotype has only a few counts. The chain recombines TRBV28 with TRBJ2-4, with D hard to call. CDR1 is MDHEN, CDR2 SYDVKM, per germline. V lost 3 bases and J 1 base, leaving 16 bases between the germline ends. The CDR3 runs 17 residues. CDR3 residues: CASSLVLGINAKNIQYF. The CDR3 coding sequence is TGTGCCAGCAGTTTGGTCTTGGGGATAAATGCCAAAAACATTCAGTACTTC.

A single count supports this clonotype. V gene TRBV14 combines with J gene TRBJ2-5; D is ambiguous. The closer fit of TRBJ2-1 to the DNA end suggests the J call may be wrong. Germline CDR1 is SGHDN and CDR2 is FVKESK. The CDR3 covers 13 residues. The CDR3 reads CASSQELGNEQFF. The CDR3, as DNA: TGTGCCAGCAGCCAAGAACTGGGCAATGAGCAGTTCTTC.